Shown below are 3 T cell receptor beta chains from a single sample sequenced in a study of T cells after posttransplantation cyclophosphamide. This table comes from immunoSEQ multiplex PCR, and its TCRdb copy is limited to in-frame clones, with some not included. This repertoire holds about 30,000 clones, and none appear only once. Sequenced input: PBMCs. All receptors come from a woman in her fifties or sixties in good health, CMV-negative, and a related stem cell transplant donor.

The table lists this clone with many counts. CDR3 loop: CASSLRPGTGLKTQYF. CDR3 bases: TGTGCCAGCAGCCTTCGTCCCGGGACAGGGTTAAAGACCCAGTACTTC. This chain connects TRBV7-6 to TRBJ2-5; 9 bases agree with TRBD1. Trimming took 5 bases from V and 6 from J; bases not matched to a gene: 13. The germline CDR1 and CDR2 sequences are SGHVS and FNYEAQ. The length of the CDR3 is 16 residues.

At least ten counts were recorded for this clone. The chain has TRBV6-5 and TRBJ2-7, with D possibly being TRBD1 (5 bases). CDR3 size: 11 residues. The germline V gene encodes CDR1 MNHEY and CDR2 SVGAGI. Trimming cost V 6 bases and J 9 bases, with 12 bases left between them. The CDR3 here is CASSEGVRQYF. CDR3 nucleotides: TGTGCCAGCAGCGAAGGGGTCCGGCAGTACTTC.

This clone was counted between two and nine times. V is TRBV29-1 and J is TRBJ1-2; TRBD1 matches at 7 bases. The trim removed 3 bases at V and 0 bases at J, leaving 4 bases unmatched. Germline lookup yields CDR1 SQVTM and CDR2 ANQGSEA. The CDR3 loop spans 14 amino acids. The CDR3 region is CSVDGGTANYGYTF. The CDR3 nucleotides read TGCAGCGTTGATGGCGGGACAGCTAACTATGGCTACACCTTC.